Listed below are T cell receptor beta chains from one sample, sequenced in a study of T-cell memory formation after mild COVID-19. TCRdb re-called the 5' RACE reads with MiXCR, one entry per CDR3 protein. The sample consists of more than 250,000 distinct CDR3 sequences, 15% to 20% of them appearing once. Sequencing was carried out using PBMCs or a T cell subset sorted from them (not recorded which). These receptors originate from a young man who had mild COVID-19 (a few samples of this study predate the infection). Cell type and time point are not known. The CDR3 runs from the conserved cysteine through the conserved F or W. Fields, in order: D gene, J gene, clone size, V gene, CDR3 DNA, CDR3 protein. D genes are given only for firm matches. Size tells how often a clone was seen (once, few, many) or the class of an expanded clone, and some rows leave it out.

NA,TRBJ1-6,NA,TRBV5-5,TGTGCCAGCAGCTGGAATTCACCCCTCCACTTT,CASSWNSPLHF
NA,TRBJ1-1,many,TRBV5-1,TGCGCCAGCAGCTTGAAGGGGGATGACACTGAAGCTTTCTTT,CASSLKGDDTEAFF
NA,TRBJ1-2,few,TRBV4-2,TGTGCCAGCAGCCATGGAGTGGCGGAGTCCGGCTACACCTTC,CASSHGVAESGYTF
NA,TRBJ1-6,NA,TRBV6-2/TRBV6-3,TGTGCCAGCAGTCTTCCAGGGGACTCACCCCTCCACTTT,CASSLPGDSPLHF
NA,TRBJ2-3,NA,TRBV12-3/TRBV12-4,TGTGCCAGCAGTTTGTTAAGGGCCGATACGCAGTATTTT,CASSLLRADTQYF
NA,TRBJ2-1,many,TRBV15,TGTGCCACCAGCAGAGATCAGAACGGGGTCTCCTACAATGAGCAGTTCTTC,CATSRDQNGVSYNEQFF
NA,TRBJ1-2,NA,TRBV6-5,TGTGCCAGCAGTTACTCGACCGGGAACTATGGCTACACCTTC,CASSYSTGNYGYTF
NA,TRBJ2-5,few,TRBV7-2,TGTGCCAGCAGCTTAGGACCAAACCAGGGGGAGACCCAGTACTTC,CASSLGPNQGETQYF
TRBD1,TRBJ1-6,NA,TRBV5-1,TGCGCCAGCAGCTGGGGACAGGGGGTGGTCTCACCCCTCCACTTT,CASSWGQGVVSPLHF
NA,TRBJ1-1,NA,TRBV10-3,TGTGCCATCAGTGACCAGGGGAACACTGAAGCTTTCTTT,CAISDQGNTEAFF
NA,TRBJ2-5,NA,TRBV4-1,TGCGCCAGCAGCCAAGTCAATTTGGTGTCTCAGGAGACCCAGTACTTC,CASSQVNLVSQETQYF
NA,TRBJ1-4,NA,TRBV7-9,TGTGCCAGCAGCTCGGGCGGAAATGAAAAACTGTTTTTT,CASSSGGNEKLFF
NA,TRBJ2-4,NA,TRBV5-6,TGTGCCAGCACTCTGACCGGTGGGGACATTCAGTACTTC,CASTLTGGDIQYF
NA,TRBJ1-2,few,TRBV4-3,TGCGCCAGCAGCCAAGACACGTTCCCGGGGTATGGCTACACCTTC,CASSQDTFPGYGYTF
NA,TRBJ1-1,NA,TRBV6-5,TGTGCCAGCAGTTACTCGAGGGGCGCTGAAGCTTTCTTT,CASSYSRGAEAFF
TRBD1,TRBJ2-1,few,TRBV7-2,TGTGCCAGCAGCTTAACCGGACAGGGGGCGTACAATGAGCAGTTCTTC,CASSLTGQGAYNEQFF
NA,TRBJ2-2,NA,TRBV7-2,TGTGCCAGCAGACCCACAACCCGGGAGCTGTTTTTT,CASRPTTRELFF
NA,TRBJ2-5,few,TRBV20-1,TGCAGTGCTAGAGGCGCCCCCCCAGGAGAGACCCAGTACTTC,CSARGAPPGETQYF
NA,TRBJ1-5,NA,TRBV6-5,TGTGCCAGCAGTTACTCCTGGTCGAAAAATCAGCCCCAGCATTTT,CASSYSWSKNQPQHF
TRBD1,TRBJ1-3,NA,TRBV28,TGTGCCAGCAGCCTTACCGGGACAGGGTCGGGAAACACCATATATTTT,CASSLTGTGSGNTIYF
NA,TRBJ2-1,NA,TRBV3-1,TGTGCCAGCAGCCAAGATTTAAGCCGTCCTGAGCAGTTCTTC,CASSQDLSRPEQFF
TRBD2,TRBJ2-2,NA,TRBV25-1,TGTGCCAGCAGTGAGTTGCCTAGCGGGGGCGAGCTGTTTTTT,CASSELPSGGELFF
NA,TRBJ1-2,few,TRBV12-3/TRBV12-4,TGTGCCAGCACCTCCTGGGGGGCAATTGGCTACACCTTC,CASTSWGAIGYTF
NA,TRBJ2-1,NA,TRBV28,TGTGCCGTGCTAGCCCCGTACAATGAGCAGTTCTTC,CAVLAPYNEQFF
NA,TRBJ2-3,NA,TRBV24-1,TGTGCCACCAGTGATCCACAGGGGGCGGGGGGCTCGGATACGCAGTATTTT,CATSDPQGAGGSDTQYF
TRBD1,TRBJ2-3,NA,TRBV5-5,TGTGCCAGCAGCTTCCGGGACAGCCACCCAGATACGCAGTATTTT,CASSFRDSHPDTQYF
NA,TRBJ1-1,NA,TRBV15,TGTGCCACCAGCAGAGGGGGGTTGGGTGAAGCTTTCTTT,CATSRGGLGEAFF
TRBD2,TRBJ2-1,few,TRBV6-5,TGTGCCGTGGACCCGGGGGGGGCGGGAAATGAGCAGTTCTTC,CAVDPGGAGNEQFF
NA,TRBJ2-1,few,TRBV7-9,TGTGCCAGCAGCTTTGAGAGCGGCATACGCGGGAATGAGCAGTTCTTC,CASSFESGIRGNEQFF
NA,TRBJ1-2,few,TRBV29-1,TGCAGCGTTGAAAGGGACTATGGCTACACCTTC,CSVERDYGYTF
TRBD1,TRBJ2-2,many,TRBV7-2,TGTGCCAGCAGCTCCAGGACAGGGAGAGCTGGGGAGCTGTTTTTT,CASSSRTGRAGELFF
NA,TRBJ2-3,many,TRBV20-1,TGCAGTGCTAGAGATAAGCAGTATTTT,CSARDKQYF
NA,TRBJ2-2,many,TRBV6-2/TRBV6-3,TGTGCCAGCACCCAGGGGACGGTCGGGGAGCTGTTTTTT,CASTQGTVGELFF
TRBD1,TRBJ1-1,NA,TRBV6-5,TGTGCCAGCAGTGAGACGACAGGGTTTACTGAAGCTTTCTTT,CASSETTGFTEAFF
TRBD1,TRBJ1-1,few,TRBV12-3/TRBV12-4,TGTGCCAGCAGTTTACAGGGGGCAGGAAACACTGAAGCTTTCTTT,CASSLQGAGNTEAFF
NA,TRBJ1-4,NA,TRBV4-3,TGCGCCAGCAGCCAAGATCGCTCCGGGACCTCCAGGGAAAAACTGTTTTTT,CASSQDRSGTSREKLFF
NA,TRBJ2-4,NA,TRBV12-3/TRBV12-4,TGTGCCACTGCGACAGAATACAAAAACATTCAGTACTTC,CATATEYKNIQYF
TRBD1,TRBJ1-2,NA,TRBV28,TGTGCCAGCAGCGGACAGGGAAGGGCCGGCTACACCTTC,CASSGQGRAGYTF
NA,TRBJ1-1,NA,TRBV9,TGTGCCAGCAGCGACGGGGGTCAGGGGATGAACACTGAAGCTTTCTTT,CASSDGGQGMNTEAFF
TRBD2,TRBJ2-7,NA,TRBV19,TGTGCCAGTAGCGAGACTAGCGGGGGGCCTGTCTACGAGCAGTACTTC,CASSETSGGPVYEQYF
NA,TRBJ1-1,NA,TRBV6-2/TRBV6-3,TGTGCCAGCAGTTACGGGGGACTAACGAACACTGAAGCTTTCTTT,CASSYGGLTNTEAFF
TRBD2,TRBJ2-1,few,TRBV2,TGTGCCAGCAGAGCCAGGGCGGGGGGCTTCAATGAGCAGTTCTTC,CASRARAGGFNEQFF
NA,TRBJ1-1,many,TRBV15,TGTGCCACCAGCAGAGATGTCGAGGGAGCTTTCTTT,CATSRDVEGAFF